Below, 26 T cell receptor beta chains from the same sample are listed, as sequenced in a study of shared clonotypes between healthy human individuals. Sequencing was performed with immunoSEQ multiplex PCR; in TCRdb, only in-frame clones are kept and a portion is missing. This table has hundreds of thousands of clones, 90% to 97% appearing once. The sample taken for sequencing was naive CD4+ T cells sorted from blood. Subset reported: CD45RA+ positively selected. Every receptor here comes from a woman aged 25 to 39 in good health.

The genes are TRBV28 and TRBJ2-7; TRBD2 agrees at 8 bases. Losses at the gene ends were 4 bases for V and 4 bases for J; bases not matched to a gene: 12. CDR3 size: 16 residues. CDR1 MDHEN and CDR2 SYDVKM come from the germline V gene. The CDR3 DNA sequence: TGTGCCAGCAGTTCCCCTAGCGGGCGATCTTGGTACGAGCAGTACTTC. Its translation: CASSSPSGRSWYEQYF.

This clone was observed a handful of times. The chain couples TRBV7-3 to TRBJ2-2; 9 bases align to TRBD2. Germline CDR1 reads SGHTA; CDR2 reads FQGTGA. Trimming took 5 bases from V and 6 from J; bases not matched to a gene: 7. The CDR3 runs 15 residues. The CDR3 DNA is TGTGCCAGCAGCGCCCAGACTAGCGGTTCCGGGGAGCTGTTTTTT. It translates to CASSAQTSGSGELFF.

The CDR3 sequence is CATSRDRGGPYGYTF. In DNA form, the CDR3 reads TGTGCCACCAGCAGAGATAGAGGAGGGCCCTATGGCTACACCTTC. The chain recombines TRBV15 with TRBJ1-2; no clear D gene. The CDR3 consists of 15 residues. Germline loops: CDR1 LNHNV, CDR2 YYDKDF (reference sequence). V shed 0 bases and J shed 4 bases, with 12 bases lying between them. Full variable domain (outside the CDR3, taken from reference TRBV15 and TRBJ1-2): DAMVIQNPRYQVTQFGKPVTLSCSQTLNHNVMYWYQQKSSQAPKLLFHYYDKDFNNEADTPDNFQSRRPNTSFCFLDIRSPGLGDTAMYLCATSRDRGGPYGYTFGSGTRLTVV.

This clone was found once. The chain carries TRBV7-9 and TRBJ2-6; 9 bases map to TRBD2. Germline CDR1 reads SEHNR; CDR2 reads FQNEAQ (reference sequence). The CDR3 extends over 18 amino acids. J was trimmed by 0 bases and V by 5 bases; bases with no gene match: 8. CDR3 amino acids: CASSDLRTSDSGANVLTF. CDR3 sequence (DNA): TGTGCCAGCAGCGACCTTCGGACTAGCGACTCTGGGGCCAACGTCCTGACTTTC.

The chain carries TRBV6-6 and TRBJ1-1; D remains ambiguous. The V end was cut by 5 bases, the J end by 1 base, with 8 bases between. Per germline, CDR1 MNHNY and CDR2 SVGAGI (reference sequence). This CDR3 has 13 residues. CDR3 sequence: CASSTNKNTEAFF. CDR3 bases: TGTGCCAGCAGTACCAACAAGAACACTGAAGCTTTCTTT.

This chain joins TRBV5-1 and TRBJ2-1, with a weak D call TRBD2 (6 bases). Germline lookup yields CDR1 SGHRS and CDR2 YFSETQ. This CDR3 comprises 15 residues. The ends were cut back, 5 bases at V and 6 bases at J, with 18 bases in the middle. CDR3 bases: TGCGCCAGCAGGATAGCGGTTACCTCCGGCAATGAGCAGTTCTTC. This encodes CASRIAVTSGNEQFF. The full variable domain, with the rest looked up from reference TRBV5-1 and TRBJ2-1, is KAGVTQTPRYLIKTRGQQVTLSCSPISGHRSVSWYQQTPGQGLQFLFEYFSETQRNKGNFPGRFSGRQFSNSRSEMNVSTLELGDSALYLCASRIAVTSGNEQFFGPGTRLTVL.

V usage is TRBV7-2 and J usage is TRBJ1-5; D not resolved. The CDR3 has 16 amino acids. The V gene lost 1 base and the J gene lost 6 bases, with 16 bases spanning the gap. Germline V lookup: CDR1 SGHTA, CDR2 FQGNSA. The CDR3 DNA sequence: TGTGCCAGCAGCTTAGAAGTGGTGGACTTGTCTCAGCCCCAGCATTTT. This gives the protein CASSLEVVDLSQPQHF.

The V and J genes are TRBV29-1 and TRBJ2-3; 15 bases align to TRBD2. CDR1 and CDR2 from the germline V gene are SQVTM and ANQGSEA. The CDR3 is 15 amino acids. CDR3 sequence (DNA): TGCAGTGCTCATACGGGACTAGCGGGAGGTTATACGCAGTATTTT. Residues: CSAHTGLAGGYTQYF.

This clone was detected once. The chain combines TRBV30 with TRBJ2-1, with D possibly being TRBD2 (5 bases). This CDR3 spans 15 amino acids. Germline V gives CDR1 GTSNPN, CDR2 SVGIG (reference sequence). Trimming pared 2 bases from V and 5 bases from J, leaving 16 bases between. The CDR3 reads CAWSRSGSLNNEQFF. DNA of the CDR3: TGTGCCTGGAGTCGTTCGGGGAGCCTTAACAATGAGCAGTTCTTC. Supplemented by reference TRBV30 and TRBJ2-1, the full variable domain reads SQTIHQWPATLVQPVGSPLSLECTVEGTSNPNLYWYRQAAGRGLQLLFYSVGIGQISSEVPQNLSASRPQDRQFILSSKKLLLSDSGFYLCAWSRSGSLNNEQFFGPGTRLTVL.

The chain joins TRBV5-6 to TRBJ1-2, with 7 bases that match TRBD1. There are 13 residues in the CDR3. The junction had 8 bases not matched to a gene; V was cut back by 4 bases and J by 8 bases. Germline V gene sequence: CDR1 SGHDT, CDR2 YYEEEE. CDR3 protein: CASSITGVGGYTF. CDR3 coding DNA: TGTGCCAGCAGCATCACAGGGGTCGGAGGCTACACCTTC.

This clone has just a few counts. The sample has other DNA sequences that encode this CDR3 too. The J gene is TRBJ2-7, the V gene TRBV28; D call uncertain. CDR1 is MDHEN, CDR2 SYDVKM, per germline. V was cut by 8 bases and J by 3 bases, with 5 bases left in between. This CDR3 has 10 amino acids. CDR3 in DNA: TGTGCCAGCGGAATCTACGAGCAGTACTTC. Translating it yields CASGIYEQYF.

The chain recombines TRBV4-1 with TRBJ1-5; possible D gene TRBD1, 5 bases. Germline V CDR1 and CDR2: MGHRA, YSYEKL. The CDR3 runs 17 residues. With 1 base removed from V and 2 bases from J, the gap between germline ends came to 15 bases. CDR3 sequence reads: CASSQVPLGRGNQPQHF. Here the CDR3 DNA reads TGCGCCAGCAGCCAAGTCCCTCTGGGCAGGGGCAATCAGCCCCAGCATTTT.

The chain recombines TRBV6-5 with TRBJ2-7, with D possibly being TRBD1 or TRBD2 (6 bases each). Germline V lookup: CDR1 MNHEY, CDR2 SVGAGI. V was trimmed by 0 bases and J by 2 bases, leaving 11 bases between them. The CDR3 contains 15 residues. CDR3 DNA sequence: TGTGCCAGCAGTTACTCGTCCGGGGGCCCCTACGAGCAGTACTTC. Its protein is CASSYSSGGPYEQYF.

This rearrangement joins TRBV11-2 to TRBJ1-5; 8 bases map to TRBD1. Germline V gene data show CDR1 as SGHAT and CDR2 as FQNNGV. The CDR3 extends over 13 amino acids. CDR3 nucleotides: TGTAGGGGGGCAGGGGGCGCGTCACAGCCCCAGCATTTT. Translation: CRGAGGASQPQHF.

V and J are TRBV28 and TRBJ2-4; the match to TRBD2 covers 8 bases. Losses at the gene ends were 6 bases for V and 9 bases for J; bases not matched to a gene: 4. The CDR3 runs to 12 residues. Looked up from germline, CDR1 is MDHEN and CDR2 is SYDVKM. The chain's CDR3 is CASRLGGGIQYF. The CDR3 region has the DNA TGTGCCAGCAGGCTCGGGGGGGGCATTCAGTACTTC.

The J gene is TRBJ2-5, the V gene TRBV7-2; D might be TRBD2 (5 bases). The J call may be wrong; the DNA end is better matched by TRBJ2-7. Germline V gives CDR1 SGHTA, CDR2 FQGNSA. The CDR3 runs to 13 residues. The CDR3 DNA reads as TGTGCCAGCAGCCATCGCGGGCCCTACGAGCAGTACTTC. Translating it yields CASSHRGPYEQYF.

The chain joins TRBV11-2 to TRBJ2-5; maybe TRBD2 (5 bases). V was clipped by 0 bases and J by 5 bases, with 13 bases between them. The CDR3 sequence is 15 residues long. Per the germline V gene, CDR1 is SGHAT and CDR2 is FQNNGV. The CDR3 is CASSLDSGSQETQYF. CDR3 bases: TGTGCCAGCAGCTTAGATAGTGGGAGCCAGGAGACCCAGTACTTC. The whole variable domain, remainder taken from reference TRBV11-2 and TRBJ2-5, is EAGVAQSPRYKIIEKRQSVAFWCNPISGHATLYWYQQILGQGPKLLIQFQNNGVVDDSQLPKDRFSAERLKGVDSTLKIQPAKLEDSAVYLCASSLDSGSQETQYFGPGTRLLVL.

The chain recombines TRBV7-3 with TRBJ2-1; weak D call: TRBD2 (6 bases). V lost 4 bases, J lost 10 bases, and 26 bases lay in between. Germline loops: CDR1 SGHTA, CDR2 FQGTGA. The CDR3 runs to 17 residues. The CDR3: CASSSYPHRDSPPEQFF. The CDR3 DNA sequence: TGTGCCAGCAGCTCATACCCGCACCGGGACTCCCCCCCCGAGCAGTTCTTC.

The V and J genes are TRBV9 and TRBJ2-1; 12 nucleotides line up with TRBD2. V lost 4 bases, J lost 10 bases, and 6 bases stayed unmatched. This CDR3 comprises 14 residues. Looked up from germline, CDR1 is SGDLS and CDR2 is YYNGEE. CDR3 protein: CASSILAGGGEQFF. For the CDR3, the DNA is TGTGCCAGCAGCATACTAGCGGGAGGAGGGGAGCAGTTCTTC.

The chain uses TRBV30 and TRBJ2-1; 11 bases are shared with TRBD2. With V trimmed by 3 bases and J by 4 bases, 11 bases remained unmatched. The CDR3 runs to 17 residues. Germline loops: CDR1 GTSNPN, CDR2 SVGIG (reference sequence). The CDR3 loop is CAWRFPLAGGVYNEQFF. In DNA, the CDR3 is TGTGCCTGGAGATTTCCTTTAGCGGGAGGGGTATACAATGAGCAGTTCTTC.

The gene calls are TRBV11-2 and TRBJ2-3, with D maybe TRBD2 (6 bases). Trimming took off 2 bases at V and 2 bases at J, with 14 bases between the two ends. The CDR3 has 16 amino acids. From germline, CDR1 is SGHAT and CDR2 FQNNGV. CDR3 sequence: CASSLYRDSPTDTQYF. The CDR3 nucleotides read TGTGCCAGCAGCTTATACCGGGACTCACCCACAGATACGCAGTATTTT.

The V and J genes are TRBV18 and TRBJ1-2; TRBD1 is a possible D gene (5 bases). The germline V and J ends were trimmed by 3 bases and 8 bases, with 31 bases remaining between them. The CDR3 is 19 amino acids. Per the germline V gene, CDR1 is KGHSH and CDR2 is LQKENI. The CDR3 DNA reads as TGTGCCAGCTCACCTAATGAGGGTATAAGGGGATCGTCAGGGCCCGGCTACACCTTC. This gives the protein CASSPNEGIRGSSGPGYTF.

The V call is TRBV5-1, the J call TRBJ2-6; maybe TRBD1 (5 bases). Trimming shortened V by 1 base and J by 4 bases, and 18 bases separated the two germline ends. Germline V CDR1 and CDR2: SGHRS, YFSETQ. CDR3 length equals 18 residues. The CDR3 loop reads CASSLLSPRATGANVLTF. In nucleotides, the CDR3 is TGCGCCAGCAGCTTGCTTAGCCCCAGGGCGACCGGGGCCAACGTCCTGACTTTC.

V usage is TRBV28 and J usage is TRBJ2-3; TRBD2 aligns across 13 bases. The J segment lost 11 bases and the V segment lost 2 bases, leaving 13 bases of the junction unmatched. The CDR3 extends over 17 amino acids. Germline lookup yields CDR1 MDHEN and CDR2 SYDVKM. CDR3 sequence: CASSLGRFRTSGSGQYF. The CDR3 nucleotides are TGTGCCAGCAGTTTAGGTCGGTTCAGGACTAGCGGGAGTGGGCAGTATTTT.

The J gene is TRBJ2-7, the V gene TRBV28; D remains unclear. The CDR3 has 11 amino acids. Germline CDR1 and CDR2: MDHEN and SYDVKM. The germline V and J ends were trimmed by 5 bases and 7 bases, with 9 bases remaining between them. CDR3 amino acids: CASSTLGEQYF. The DNA of the CDR3 is TGTGCCAGCAGTACGCTAGGAGAGCAGTACTTC.

This chain joins TRBV25-1 and TRBJ2-5; either TRBD1 or TRBD2 may fit D (5 bases each). Trimming removed 3 bases at V and 12 bases at J, with 23 bases between. Germline CDR1 reads MGHDK; CDR2 reads SYGVNS. The CDR3 has 15 amino acids. Written as DNA, the CDR3 is TGTGCCAGCAGTGAGGGGACCGCTCTTCGGGCGGCGGAGTACTTC. This sequence encodes CASSEGTALRAAEYF.